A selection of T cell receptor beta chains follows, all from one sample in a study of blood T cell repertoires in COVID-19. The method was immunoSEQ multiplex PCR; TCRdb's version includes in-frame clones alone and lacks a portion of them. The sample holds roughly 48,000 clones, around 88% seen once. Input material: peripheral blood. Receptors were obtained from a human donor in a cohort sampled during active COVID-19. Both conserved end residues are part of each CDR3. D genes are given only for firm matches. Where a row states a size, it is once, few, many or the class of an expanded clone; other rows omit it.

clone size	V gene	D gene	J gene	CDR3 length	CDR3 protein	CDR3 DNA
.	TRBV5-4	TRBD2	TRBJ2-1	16	CASSKAGGSSYNEQFF	TGTGCCAGCAGCAAGGCTGGCGGGAGCTCCTACAATGAGCAGTTCTTC
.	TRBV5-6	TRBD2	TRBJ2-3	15	CASSFSGGPTDTQYF	TGTGCCAGCAGTTTTAGCGGGGGGCCCACAGATACGCAGTATTTT
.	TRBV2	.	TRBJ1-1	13	CASRKESHTEAFF	TGTGCCAGCAGAAAAGAGAGCCACACTGAAGCTTTCTTT
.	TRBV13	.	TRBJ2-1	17	CASSLEGLAGKYNEQFF	TGTGCCAGCAGCTTAGAGGGACTTGCTGGGAAATACAATGAGCAGTTCTTC
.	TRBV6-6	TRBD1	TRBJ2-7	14	CASSDTGGTYEQYF	TGTGCCAGCAGCGACACAGGGGGTACCTACGAGCAGTACTTC
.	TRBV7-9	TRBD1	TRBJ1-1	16	CASSLDGQGRRTEAFF	TGTGCCAGCAGCTTAGATGGACAGGGGAGGAGGACTGAAGCTTTCTTT
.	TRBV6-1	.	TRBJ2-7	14	CASSEAGLVFNRDF	TGTGCCAGCAGTGAAGCGGGGCTGGTGTTTAACCGGGACTTC
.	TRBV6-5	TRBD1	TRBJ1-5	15	CASRGGQGGVQPQHF	TGTGCCAGCAGGGGAGGACAGGGCGGGGTTCAGCCCCAGCATTTT
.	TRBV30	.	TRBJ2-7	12	CAWNPGRNEQYF	TGTGCCTGGAATCCAGGGAGGAACGAGCAGTACTTC
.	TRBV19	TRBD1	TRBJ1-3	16	CASSPWDRAAGNTIYF	TGTGCCAGTAGTCCATGGGACAGGGCCGCGGGAAACACCATATATTTT
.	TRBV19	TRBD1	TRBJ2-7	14	CASSTSGQGYEQYF	TGTGCCAGTAGTACCTCGGGACAGGGCTACGAGCAGTACTTC
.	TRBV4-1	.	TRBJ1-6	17	CASSQDPFGAQGSPLHF	TGCGCCAGCAGCCAAGATCCTTTTGGGGCCCAGGGTTCACCCCTCCACTTT
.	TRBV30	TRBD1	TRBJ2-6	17	CAYLGTALASGANVLTF	TGTGCCTATTTGGGGACAGCCCTTGCCTCTGGGGCCAACGTCCTGACTTTC
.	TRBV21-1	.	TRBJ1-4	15	CASSILTGFNEKLFF	TGTGCCAGCAGCATCCTGACAGGATTTAATGAAAAACTGTTTTTT
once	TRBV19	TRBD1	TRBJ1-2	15	CASSKGQTTAYGYTF	TGTGCCAGTAGTAAGGGACAGACAACCGCGTATGGCTACACCTTC
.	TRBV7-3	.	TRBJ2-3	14	CASSPWTSTDTQYF	TGTGCCAGCAGCCCCTGGACTAGCACAGATACGCAGTATTTT
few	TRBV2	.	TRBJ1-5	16	CASSEISARDWQPQHF	TGTGCCAGCAGTGAAATCTCCGCCCGGGATTGGCAGCCCCAGCATTTT
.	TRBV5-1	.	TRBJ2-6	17	CASSLARSGSGANVLTF	TGCGCCAGCAGCTTGGCGCGATCGGGCTCTGGGGCCAACGTCCTGACTTTC
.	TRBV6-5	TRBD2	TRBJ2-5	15	CASSRGGLAEQTQYF	TGTGCCAGCAGCCGTGGGGGACTAGCGGAGCAAACCCAGTACTTC
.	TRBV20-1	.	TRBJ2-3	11	CSAPPTDTQYF	TGCAGTGCTCCCCCGACAGATACGCAGTATTTT
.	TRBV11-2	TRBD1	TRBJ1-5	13	CASSPQGVGPQHF	TGTGCCAGCAGCCCCCAGGGGGTGGGACCCCAGCATTTT
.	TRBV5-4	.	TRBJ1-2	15	CASSLRGREYYGYTF	TGTGCCAGCAGCTTACGGGGAAGGGAATACTATGGCTACACCTTC
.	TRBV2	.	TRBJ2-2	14	CASSYDLLTGELFF	TGTGCCAGCAGTTACGACTTGCTCACCGGGGAGCTGTTTTTT
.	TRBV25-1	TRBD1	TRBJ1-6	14	CATSETGVNSPLHF	TGTGCCACTTCAGAGACAGGGGTTAATTCACCCCTCCACTTT
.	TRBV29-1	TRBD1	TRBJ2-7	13	CSVLRDRAYEQYF	TGCAGCGTTCTGAGGGACAGGGCTTACGAGCAGTACTTC
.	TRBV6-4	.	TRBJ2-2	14	CASGLDLHTGELFF	TGTGCCAGCGGTTTAGACTTACACACCGGGGAGCTGTTTTTT
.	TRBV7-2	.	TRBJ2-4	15	CASTSGSVGVNIQYF	TGTGCCAGCACTTCGGGCTCGGTGGGAGTAAACATTCAGTACTTC